This entry is about one T cell receptor beta chain. This entry comes from a study of STAT5B mutations in CD4+ large granular lymphocyte leukemia. This was a survey-level run. Assay: immunoSEQ multiplex PCR; the TCRdb copy retains only in-frame clones and omits some. The table shows about 24,000 clones, with roughly 78% occurring only once. Germline CDR1 is LNHNV and CDR2 is YYDKDF (reference sequence). This CDR3 has 15 residues. Trimming shortened V by 3 bases and J by 1 base, and 12 bases separated the two germline ends. The TCR was taken from a human donor in good health. The specimen was CD4+ T cells from blood buffy coats. This sequence joins TRBV15 and TRBJ2-5; perhaps D is TRBD1 or TRBD2 (5 bases each). The CDR3 nucleotides are TGTGCCACCAGCAGGGATATCGGGACCCAAGAGACCCAGTACTTC. This translates into CATSRDIGTQETQYF.